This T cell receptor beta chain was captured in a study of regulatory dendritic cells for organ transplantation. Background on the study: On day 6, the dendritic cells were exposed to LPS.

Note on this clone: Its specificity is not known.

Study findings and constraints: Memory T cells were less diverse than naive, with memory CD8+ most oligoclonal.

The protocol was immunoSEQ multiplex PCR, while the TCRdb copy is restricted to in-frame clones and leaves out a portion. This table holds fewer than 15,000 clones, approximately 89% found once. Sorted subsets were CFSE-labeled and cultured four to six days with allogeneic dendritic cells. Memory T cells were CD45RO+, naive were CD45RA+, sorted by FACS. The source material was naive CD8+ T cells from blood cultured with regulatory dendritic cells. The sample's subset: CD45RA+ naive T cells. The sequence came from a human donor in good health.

The CDR3 DNA is TGTGCCAGCAGAGAGGACTACGAGCAGTACTTC. It yields the protein CASREDYEQYF. This chain connects TRBV6-6 to TRBJ2-5, with unresolved D. The DNA matches TRBJ2-7 better at its end, which makes the J call doubtful. Germline CDR1 reads MNHNY; CDR2 reads SVGAGI (reference sequence). The length of the CDR3 is 11 residues.